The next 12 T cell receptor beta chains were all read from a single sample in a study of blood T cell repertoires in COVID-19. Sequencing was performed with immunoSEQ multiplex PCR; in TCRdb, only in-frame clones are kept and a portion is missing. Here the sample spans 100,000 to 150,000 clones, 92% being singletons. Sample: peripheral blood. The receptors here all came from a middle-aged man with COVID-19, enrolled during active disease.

The CDR3: CASSLTVDYEQYF. CDR3 nucleotide sequence: TGCGCCAGCAGCCTCACAGTGGACTACGAGCAGTACTTC. The J gene is TRBJ2-7, the V gene TRBV4-1; D not certain. Germline CDR1 is MGHRA and CDR2 is YSYEKL. The CDR3 totals 13 residues. V was cut by 4 bases and J by 3 bases, with 10 bases left in between.

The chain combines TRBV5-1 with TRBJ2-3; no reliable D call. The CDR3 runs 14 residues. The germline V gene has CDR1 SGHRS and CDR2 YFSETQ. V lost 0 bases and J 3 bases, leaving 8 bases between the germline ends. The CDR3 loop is CASSLDSRTDTQYF. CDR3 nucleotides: TGCGCCAGCAGCTTGGACAGTCGAACAGATACGCAGTATTTT.

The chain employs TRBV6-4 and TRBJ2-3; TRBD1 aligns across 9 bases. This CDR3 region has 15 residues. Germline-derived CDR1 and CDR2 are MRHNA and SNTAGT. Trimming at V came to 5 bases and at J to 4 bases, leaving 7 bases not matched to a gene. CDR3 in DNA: TGTGCCAGCAGTCCGGGACAGGGAGGACCAGATACGCAGTATTTT. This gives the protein CASSPGQGGPDTQYF.

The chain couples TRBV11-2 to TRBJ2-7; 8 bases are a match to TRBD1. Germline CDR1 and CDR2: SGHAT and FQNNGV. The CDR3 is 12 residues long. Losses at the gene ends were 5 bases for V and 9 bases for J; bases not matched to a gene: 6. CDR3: CASSGQGLGQYF. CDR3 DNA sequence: TGTGCCAGCAGCGGACAGGGTTTGGGGCAGTACTTC.

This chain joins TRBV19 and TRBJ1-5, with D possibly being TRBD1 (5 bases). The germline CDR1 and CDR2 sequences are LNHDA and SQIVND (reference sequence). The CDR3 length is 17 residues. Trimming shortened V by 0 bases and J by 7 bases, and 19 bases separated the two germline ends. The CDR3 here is CASSIDRGTSGRQPQHF. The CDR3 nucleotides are TGTGCCAGTAGTATAGATCGGGGGACCTCGGGGAGGCAGCCCCAGCATTTT. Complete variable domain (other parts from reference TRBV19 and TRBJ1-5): DGGITQSPKYLFRKEGQNVTLSCEQNLNHDAMYWYRQDPGQGLRLIYYSQIVNDFQKGDIAEGYSVSREKKESFPLTVTSAQKNPTAFYLCASSIDRGTSGRQPQHFGDGTRLSIL.

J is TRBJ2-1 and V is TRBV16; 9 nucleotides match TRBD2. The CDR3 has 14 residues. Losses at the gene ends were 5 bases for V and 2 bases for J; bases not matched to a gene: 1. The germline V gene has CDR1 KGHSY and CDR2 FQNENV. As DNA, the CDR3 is TGTGCCAGCAGCATAGCGGGAGCCTACAATGAGCAGTTCTTC. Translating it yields CASSIAGAYNEQFF. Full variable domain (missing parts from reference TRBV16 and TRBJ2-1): GEEVAQTPKHLVRGEGQKAKLYCAPIKGHSYVFWYQQVLKNEFKFLISFQNENVFDETGMPKERFSAKCLPNSPCSLEIQATKLEDSAVYFCASSIAGAYNEQFFGPGTRLTVL.

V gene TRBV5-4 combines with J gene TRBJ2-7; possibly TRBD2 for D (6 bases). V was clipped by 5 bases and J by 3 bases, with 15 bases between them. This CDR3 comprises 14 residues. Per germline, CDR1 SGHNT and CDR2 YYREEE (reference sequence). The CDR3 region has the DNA TGTGCCAGCAGTCAAGGAGGGTCTGGCTACGAGCAGTACGTC. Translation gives CASSQGGSGYEQYV.

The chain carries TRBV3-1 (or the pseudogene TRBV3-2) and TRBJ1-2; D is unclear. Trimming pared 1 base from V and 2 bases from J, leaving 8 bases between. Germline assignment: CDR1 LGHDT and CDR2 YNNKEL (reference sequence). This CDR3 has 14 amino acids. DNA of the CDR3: TGTGCCAGCAGCCAAGGAGAGGGAAACTATGGCTACACCTTC. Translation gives CASSQGEGNYGYTF.

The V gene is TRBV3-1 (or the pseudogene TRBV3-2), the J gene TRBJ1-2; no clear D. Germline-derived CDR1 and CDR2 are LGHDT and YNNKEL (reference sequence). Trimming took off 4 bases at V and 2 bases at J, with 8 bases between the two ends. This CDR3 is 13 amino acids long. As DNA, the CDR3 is TGTGCCAGCAGCCTGGGCATAAACTATGGCTACACCTTC. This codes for CASSLGINYGYTF.

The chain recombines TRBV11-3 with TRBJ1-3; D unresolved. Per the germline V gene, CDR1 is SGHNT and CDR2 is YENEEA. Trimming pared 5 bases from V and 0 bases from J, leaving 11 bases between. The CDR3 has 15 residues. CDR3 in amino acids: CASSRGPSSGNTIYF. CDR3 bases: TGTGCCAGCAGCCGTGGGCCCTCCTCTGGAAACACCATATATTTT.

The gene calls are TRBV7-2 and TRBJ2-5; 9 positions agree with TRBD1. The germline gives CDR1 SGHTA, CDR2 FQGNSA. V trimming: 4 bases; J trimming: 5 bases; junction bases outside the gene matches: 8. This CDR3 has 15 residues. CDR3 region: CASSWRQGVWETQYF. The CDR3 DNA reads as TGTGCCAGCAGCTGGAGACAGGGGGTTTGGGAGACCCAGTACTTC. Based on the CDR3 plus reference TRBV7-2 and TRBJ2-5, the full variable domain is GAGVSQSPSNKVTEKGKDVELRCDPISGHTALYWYRQSLGQGLEFLIYFQGNSAPDKSGLPSDRFSAERTGGSVSTLTIQRTQQEDSAVYLCASSWRQGVWETQYFGPGTRLLVL.

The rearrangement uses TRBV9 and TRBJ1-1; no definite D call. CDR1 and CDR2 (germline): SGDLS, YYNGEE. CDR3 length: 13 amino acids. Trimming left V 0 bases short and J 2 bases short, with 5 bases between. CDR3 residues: CASSVAPNTEAFF. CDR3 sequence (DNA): TGTGCCAGCAGCGTAGCCCCAAACACTGAAGCTTTCTTT.